Listed here are 27 T cell receptor beta chains from one sample, sequenced in a study of blood T cell repertoires in COVID-19. Sequenced by immunoSEQ multiplex PCR; TCRdb stores in-frame clones only, minus some. In the table there are a few hundred thousand clones, about four fifths of which are singletons. The sample taken for sequencing was peripheral blood. The receptors were gathered from a woman of 80 years or more with acute or convalescent COVID-19.

V is TRBV7-9 and J is TRBJ2-7, with TRBD2 matching 8 bases. This CDR3 has 16 amino acids. J was trimmed by 7 bases and V by 0 bases; bases with no gene match: 11. Per the germline V gene, CDR1 is SEHNR and CDR2 is FQNEAQ (reference sequence). CDR3 nucleotide sequence: TGTGCCAGCAGCTTAGCAGCCGGGGGGGCGGTCAGGGAGCAGTACTTC. It codes for CASSLAAGGAVREQYF.

The CDR3 nucleotides are TGTGCCAGCAGTTACTCGCAGGTCATGAACACTGAAGCTTTCTTT. Encoded protein: CASSYSQVMNTEAFF. The V gene is TRBV6-2 or TRBV6-3, the J gene TRBJ1-1; D gene uncertain. Germline CDR1 MNHEY, CDR2 SVGEGT. V was shortened by 0 bases and J by 0 bases, with 8 bases between the two germline ends. The CDR3 covers 15 residues.

Remarks on this clone: The same CDR3 arises from other DNA sequences in this sample as well. The chain joins TRBV11-3 to TRBJ2-3; TRBD2 matches 9 bases. J gave up 1 base and V 6 bases, and 8 bases lay outside the gene matches. Per the germline V gene, CDR1 is SGHNT and CDR2 is YENEEA. The CDR3 has 16 amino acids. The CDR3 region is CASSPGTSGRTDTQYF. For the CDR3, the DNA is TGTGCCAGCAGTCCCGGAACTAGCGGGCGCACAGATACGCAGTATTTT. The full variable domain, in which reference TRBV11-3 and TRBJ2-3 provide the parts outside the CDR3, is EAGVVQSPRYKIIEKKQPVAFWCNPISGHNTLYWYLQNLGQGPELLIRYENEEAVDDSQLPKDRFSAERLKGVDSTLKIQPAELGDSAVYLCASSPGTSGRTDTQYFGPGTRLTVL.

The chain employs TRBV5-1 and TRBJ2-2, with a weak D call TRBD2 (6 bases). CDR1 and CDR2 from the germline V gene are SGHRS and YFSETQ. There are 14 residues in the CDR3. V was clipped by 4 bases and J by 4 bases, with 11 bases between them. This CDR3 is CASSPRDSTGELFF. In DNA, the CDR3 is TGCGCCAGCAGCCCGCGGGACTCCACCGGGGAGCTGTTTTTT.

This rearrangement joins TRBV7-9 to TRBJ2-1; TRBD1 is a possible D gene (6 bases). Germline-derived CDR1 and CDR2 are SEHNR and FQNEAQ (reference sequence). There are 15 residues in the CDR3. Trimming cost V 4 bases and J 3 bases, with 13 bases left between them. CDR3 sequence: CASSSTWDNYNEQFF. CDR3 nucleotide sequence: TGTGCCAGCAGCTCGACCTGGGACAACTACAATGAGCAGTTCTTC.

V and J are TRBV28 and TRBJ2-5; 10 positions match TRBD1. Germline CDR1 and CDR2: MDHEN and SYDVKM. This CDR3 is built from 16 residues. With V trimmed by 3 bases and J by 4 bases, 8 bases remained unmatched. This CDR3 reads CASSFSGQGRGETQYF. CDR3 DNA: TGTGCCAGCAGTTTCTCGGGACAGGGGAGGGGAGAGACCCAGTACTTC.

This rearrangement joins TRBV19 to TRBJ1-5; D is ambiguous. The CDR3 consists of 13 residues. Trimming removed 3 bases from V and 5 bases from J, with 8 bases in between. The germline V gene has CDR1 LNHDA and CDR2 SQIVND (reference sequence). CDR3 in DNA: TGTGCCAGTAGTATCCTACTAGATCAGCCCCAGCATTTT. Amino acid sequence: CASSILLDQPQHF.

The rearrangement links TRBV24-1 to TRBJ1-1; D is undetermined. The CDR3 loop spans 15 amino acids. CDR1 and CDR2 (germline): KGHDR, SFDVKD. With 3 bases removed from V and 5 bases from J, the gap between germline ends came to 15 bases. The CDR3 DNA reads as TGTGCCACCAGTGATCCCCGGGGAGGAGGAACTGAAGCTTTCTTT. This encodes CATSDPRGGGTEAFF.

The sample holds one count of this clone. This chain joins TRBV7-2 and TRBJ2-1, with D unresolved. Germline V gene lookup returns CDR1 SGHTA and CDR2 FQGNSA. This CDR3 is 11 amino acids long. V lost 1 base, J lost 8 bases, and 3 bases lay in between. CDR3 DNA sequence: TGTGCCAGCAGCTTAGGCGATGAGCAGTTCTTC. Encoded protein: CASSLGDEQFF.

The chain carries TRBV3-1 (or the pseudogene TRBV3-2) and TRBJ2-3; 7 positions match TRBD2. After removal of 4 bases from V and 3 bases from J, the junction contained 10 bases not matched to a gene. The CDR3 covers 16 residues. CDR1 is LGHDT and CDR2 is YNNKEL in the germline V gene (reference sequence). The CDR3 region has the DNA TGTGCCAGCAGCCCTGATGGGGCGGGAGTTACAGATACGCAGTATTTT. Its protein is CASSPDGAGVTDTQYF.

CDR3 sequence: CAITPAATYEQYF. The DNA for the CDR3 is TGTGCCATCACGCCAGCGGCGACCTACGAGCAGTACTTC. The V call is TRBV10-3, the J call TRBJ2-7, with a possible D match to TRBD2 (5 bases). The CDR3 runs to 13 residues. Germline V gives CDR1 ENHRY, CDR2 SYGVKD. V was pared by 7 bases and J by 2 bases, with 12 bases between.

The chain couples TRBV25-1 to TRBJ1-2, with D tentatively TRBD1 (5 bases). Looked up from germline, CDR1 is MGHDK and CDR2 is SYGVNS. CDR3 length: 16 amino acids. The V and J ends lost 6 bases and 4 bases respectively, with 21 bases between them. CDR3 DNA sequence: TGTGCCAGCAGGTCTCCTTTAGGCAGGGCCCCCTATGGCTACACCTTC. Amino acid sequence: CASRSPLGRAPYGYTF.

The rearrangement uses TRBV27 and TRBJ2-5, with 11 bases that match TRBD1. The V gene end was trimmed by 5 bases and the J gene end by 4 bases; junction bases not matched to a gene: 6. In germline, CDR1 is MNHEY, CDR2 SMNVEV (reference sequence). CDR3 length equals 15 residues. Here the CDR3 DNA reads TGTGCCAGCAGTAGCGGACAGGGGGCTGGAGAGACCCAGTACTTC. Residues: CASSSGQGAGETQYF.

V usage is TRBV25-1 and J usage is TRBJ2-4; D call uncertain. This CDR3 has 13 amino acids. Germline V gene data show CDR1 as MGHDK and CDR2 as SYGVNS. V shed 8 bases and J shed 0 bases, with 8 bases lying between them. CDR3 in amino acids: CASLYIAKNIQYF. The CDR3 nucleotides read TGTGCCAGCCTTTACATAGCCAAAAACATTCAGTACTTC.

The chain has TRBV11-2 and TRBJ1-5, with TRBD1 as a possible D gene (5 bases). CDR1 is SGHAT, CDR2 FQNNGV, per germline. V lost 1 base and J 2 bases, leaving 9 bases between the germline ends. The CDR3 runs 15 residues. In DNA form, the CDR3 reads TGTGCCAGCAGCTTAGGCGGGGGGGGCAATCAGCCCCAGCATTTT. It yields the protein CASSLGGGGNQPQHF.

The CDR3 region has the DNA TGTGCCAGCGGCCGGGGGACTAGCGGCTACGAGCAGTACTTC. The encoded protein is CASGRGTSGYEQYF. This chain uses TRBV27 with TRBJ2-7, with 11 bases matching TRBD2. CDR3 length equals 14 residues. V lost 8 bases to trimming and J lost 3 bases; unmatched junction nucleotides: 6. Germline V gene lookup returns CDR1 MNHEY and CDR2 SMNVEV (reference sequence).

The chain links TRBV19 to TRBJ1-3, with D tentatively TRBD1 (5 bases). Germline assignment: CDR1 LNHDA and CDR2 SQIVND (reference sequence). This CDR3 is 14 amino acids long. V lost 5 bases and J lost 3, with 11 bases in between. The CDR3 coding sequence is TGTGCCAGTAGTTCCCTGGACATTGGAAACACCATATATTTT. Translation gives CASSSLDIGNTIYF.

The chain links TRBV7-2 to TRBJ2-3; tentative D call: TRBD2 (7 bases). This CDR3 contains 15 residues. Trimming took off 0 bases at V and 5 bases at J, with 12 bases between the two ends. Germline CDR1 and CDR2: SGHTA and FQGNSA. This CDR3 reads CASSLAGGRVDTQYF. CDR3 DNA sequence: TGTGCCAGCAGCTTAGCGGGGGGGCGAGTAGATACGCAGTATTTT. The complete variable domain, with remaining parts taken from reference TRBV7-2 and TRBJ2-3, reads GAGVSQSPSNKVTEKGKDVELRCDPISGHTALYWYRQSLGQGLEFLIYFQGNSAPDKSGLPSDRFSAERTGGSVSTLTIQRTQQEDSAVYLCASSLAGGRVDTQYFGPGTRLTVL.

This clone was seen a few times. The chain carries TRBV6-2 or TRBV6-3 and TRBJ2-3; 10 bases fit TRBD2. Germline V gene sequence: CDR1 MNHEY, CDR2 SVGEGT. The CDR3 extends over 14 amino acids. Germline trimming cut 6 bases from V and 3 bases from J; bases unmatched to any gene: 3. The CDR3 is CASSLLAGTDTQYF. The CDR3 DNA follows: TGTGCCAGCAGCCTACTAGCGGGGACAGATACGCAGTATTTT.

The chain uses TRBV2 and TRBJ2-7, with TRBD1 matching 9 bases. Germline trimming cut 7 bases from V and 5 bases from J; bases unmatched to any gene: 9. From germline, CDR1 is SNHLY and CDR2 FYNNEI. This CDR3 contains 14 residues. CDR3 coding DNA: TGTGCCAGCACCAGGGACAGGGCCGCGGACGAGCAGTACTTC. It translates to CASTRDRAADEQYF. Filled out from reference TRBV2 and TRBJ2-7, the complete variable domain reads EPEVTQTPSHQVTQMGQEVILRCVPISNHLYFYWYRQILGQKVEFLVSFYNNEISEKSEIFDDQFSVERPDGSNFTLKIRSTKLEDSAMYFCASTRDRAADEQYFGPGTRLTVT.

This clone appeared a single time. The rearrangement joins TRBV6-5 to TRBJ1-1, with 7 bases aligning to TRBD1. V shed 7 bases and J 0 bases; nucleotides not matched to a gene: 5. The CDR3 length is 14 residues. Germline-derived CDR1 and CDR2 are MNHEY and SVGAGI. CDR3 DNA sequence: TGTGCCAGCATTGCGACAGGGATGAACACTGAAGCTTTCTTT. It encodes CASIATGMNTEAFF.

CDR3 residues: CASSLDVLAGGHDEQFF. CDR3 sequence (DNA): TGTGCCAGCAGTCTAGACGTACTAGCGGGGGGGCACGATGAGCAGTTCTTC. The J gene is TRBJ2-1, the V gene TRBV7-2, with 13 nucleotides matching TRBD2. V lost 6 bases to trimming and J lost 8 bases; unmatched junction nucleotides: 13. This CDR3 is 17 amino acids long. Germline CDR1 reads SGHTA; CDR2 reads FQGNSA.

The J gene is TRBJ2-5, the V gene TRBV6-1, with 8 bases aligning to TRBD2. The CDR3 contains 15 residues. Trimming took 2 bases from V and 1 from J; bases not matched to a gene: 3. Germline-derived CDR1 and CDR2 are MNHNS and SASEGT. The CDR3 sequence is CASSELAGSQETQYF. The DNA of the CDR3 is TGTGCCAGCAGTGAACTAGCGGGCAGCCAAGAGACCCAGTACTTC.

The V gene is TRBV2, the J gene TRBJ1-5, with a possible D match to TRBD1 (6 bases). This CDR3 has 15 residues. Germline assignment: CDR1 SNHLY and CDR2 FYNNEI. V was trimmed by 0 bases and J by 6 bases, leaving 12 bases between them. DNA for the CDR3: TGTGCCAGCAGTGAAGCAGGGGGATTCGGTCAGCCCCAGCATTTT. It codes for CASSEAGGFGQPQHF.

In this sample, this clone turned up a few times. The chain combines TRBV5-1 with TRBJ2-7; a possible D gene is TRBD1 (6 bases). V gave up 10 bases and J gave up 0 bases, with 14 bases separating them. Germline loops: CDR1 SGHRS, CDR2 YFSETQ. The length of the CDR3 is 13 residues. CDR3 DNA sequence: TGCGCCTCCTGCCGGGACAACTCCTACGAGCAGTACTTC. Its protein product is CASCRDNSYEQYF.

V gene TRBV28 combines with J gene TRBJ1-2; D is unresolved. V lost 2 bases and J lost 8, with 15 bases in between. CDR1 MDHEN and CDR2 SYDVKM come from the germline V gene. The CDR3 extends over 14 amino acids. The CDR3 region has the DNA TGTGCCAGCAGTTTAATCGCGTTTCAGGTCGGCTACACCTTC. As protein: CASSLIAFQVGYTF.

V and J are TRBV7-2 and TRBJ2-5, with TRBD2 identical over 8 bases. V was pared by 5 bases and J by 5 bases, with 10 bases of the junction left unmatched. The length of the CDR3 is 15 residues. In germline, CDR1 is SGHTA, CDR2 FQGNSA. In DNA form, the CDR3 reads TGTGCCAGCAGCCAGCCGACGGGGGGGATGGAGACCCAGTACTTC. It yields the protein CASSQPTGGMETQYF.